This T cell receptor (beta chain) was found in a study of blood T cell repertoires in COVID-19. Overall study: Samples taken during acute and convalescent COVID-19 were collected in the United States, Italy and Spain. Nucleic acid was either cDNA or gDNA, and it came from T cells, B-cell-depleted T cells, or PBMCs.

How the authors handled the data: Estimates of nucleated cell counts were drawn from the amplification of reference gene primers. The assay was immunoSEQ multiplex PCR, and TCRdb's table has in-frame clones only and misses some. The V and J calls and the clone size are those of that table, but D and trimming were determined from the DNA. The sample has some 460,000 clones, roughly 89% seen once. Germline values: CDR1 LNHNV, CDR2 YYDKDF (reference sequence). CDR3 length: 17 amino acids. The V and J ends lost 8 bases and 7 bases, in that order; junction bases with no gene match: 16. This TCR was sampled from a woman aged 25 to 39 with acute or convalescent COVID-19. V usage is TRBV15 and J usage is TRBJ2-4, with 11 positions matching TRBD2. The specimen sequenced was peripheral blood. CDR3 in DNA: TGTGCCACCCGCCAGTGGGGTAGCGGGGGGGCCGAGAACATTCAGTACTTC. This sequence encodes CATRQWGSGGAENIQYF.